This paragraph covers one T cell receptor (beta chain) sequence. Antigen: not known. In the library, individual cDNA molecules carried attached unique molecular identifiers. TCRdb passed the 5' RACE reads through MiXCR, listing each CDR3 protein once. Among fewer than 65,000 distinct CDR3 sequences, around 9.3% were seen once, and the ten largest hold around 21%. This specimen belongs to a study of early T cells in non-severe SARS-CoV-2 infection. Study details: Sequencing of bulk RNA from unsorted whole blood was done, without chain pairing. Overall study findings and caveats: Private and CD4 specificities were missed by VDJdb matching, which favored anti-spike CD8 responses.

V was shortened by 5 bases and J by 8 bases, with 13 bases between the two germline ends. CDR1 SGHVS and CDR2 FQNEAQ come from the germline V gene. CDR3 size: 14 residues. The source material was whole blood. This clonotype was obtained from an adult who was a healthcare worker with PCR-confirmed SARS-CoV-2 infection or an uninfected control (not recorded which). V and J are TRBV7-8 and TRBJ1-6; D is ambiguous. In DNA form, the CDR3 reads TGTGCCAGCAGCCTCGGACTCTCAGATTCACCCCTCCACTTT. This encodes CASSLGLSDSPLHF.